This entry features one TCR beta chain sequence. The antigen this receptor binds is unknown. The sample originates from a study of control samples from healthy donors and cancer patients (dated by TCRdb to the early 2020s). Libraries were built with the immunoSEQ multiplex PCR assay. TCRdb retrieved this table from immuneACCESS and kept in-frame rearrangements only. Not all clones are present; in checked studies, unresolved V genes account for under half, and no reason is known for the remainder. This sample's table lists around 190,000 clones. In total, the top ten clones hold about 2.2% of the sample. According to the germline V gene, CDR1 reads MDHEN and CDR2 reads SYDVKM. The junction carries 13 bases between V and J, which are trimmed by 6 bases and 7 bases respectively. Reading from cysteine to phenylalanine, the CDR3 counts 13 amino acids. CDR3 DNA is the only sequence kept; it has 39 bases, read in frame from the first base.

The rearranged segments are TRBV28 and TRBJ1-3; TRBD1 is a possible D gene, resting on 6 matching bases. The sequence derives from a woman aged 30 to 39 in good health. The sequenced sample consisted of blood. The CDR3 region: CASRTPGDNTIYF. In nucleotides, the sequence is TGTGCCAGCAGGACTCCAGGGGATAACACCATATATTTT. The full variable domain, completed from the reference TRBV28 and TRBJ1-3 proteins outside the CDR3, reads DVKVTQSSRYLVKRTGEKVFLECVQDMDHENMFWYRQDPGLGLRLIYFSYDVKMKEKGDIPEGYSVSREKKERFSLILESASTNQTSMYLCASRTPGDNTIYFGEGSWLTVV.